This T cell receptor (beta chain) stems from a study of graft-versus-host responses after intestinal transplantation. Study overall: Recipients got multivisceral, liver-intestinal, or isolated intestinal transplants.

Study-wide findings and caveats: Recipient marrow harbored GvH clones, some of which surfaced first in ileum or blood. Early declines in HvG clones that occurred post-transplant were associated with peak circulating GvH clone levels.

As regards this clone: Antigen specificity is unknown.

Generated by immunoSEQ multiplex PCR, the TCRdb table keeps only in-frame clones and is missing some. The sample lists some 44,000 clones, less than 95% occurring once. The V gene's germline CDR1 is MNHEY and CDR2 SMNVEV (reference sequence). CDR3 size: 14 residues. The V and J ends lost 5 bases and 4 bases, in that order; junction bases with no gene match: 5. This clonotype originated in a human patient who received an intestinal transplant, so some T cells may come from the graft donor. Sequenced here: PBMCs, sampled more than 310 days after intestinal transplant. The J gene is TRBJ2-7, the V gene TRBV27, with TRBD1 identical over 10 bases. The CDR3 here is CASSPSGQGYEQYF. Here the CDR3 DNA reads TGTGCCAGCAGTCCCTCGGGACAGGGGTACGAGCAGTACTTC.